This TCR beta chain stems from a study of shared clonotypes between healthy human individuals (dated by TCRdb to the early 2020s). Background on the whole study: Three men and two women, aged 18 to 49 years, made up the cohort. For each donor, CD4 naive and CD4 memory were each run on three plates, CD8 naive on two plates, and CD8 memory on one plate. To estimate repertoire size and how much clonotype sharing occurs between individuals, the study deeply sequenced the blood TCR repertoires of about five healthy adults. To increase sequencing depth and limit assay-specific biases, different laboratories used diverse techniques to prepare libraries and sequence TCR repertoires. Each donor's leukapheresis produced roughly between roughly 0.85 and 10 billion PBMCs. Beyond this particular receptor, the publication reports: Naive subsets generally had larger estimated clonotype richness than memory subsets did. When a handful of donors were compared, the shared fraction of clonotypes was 5% to 6.5% for naive CD4, roughly 3.3% for naive CD8, 2.3% for memory CD4, and 0.35% to 0.4% for memory CD8. Clonotypes shared by all four sorted-subset donors showed higher generation probabilities than non-shared clonotypes. Pairwise subsampling indicated that sequencing depth was expected to affect the degree of clonotype sharing among donors. Sampling was restricted to blood, and TCR repertoires in tissue are likely to differ from TCR repertoires in blood. The genetic and exposure-history diversity represented was limited by the small number of donors. Rarefaction of sorted-subset datasets indicated incomplete sequencing despite the large sequencing depth.

This clone has just one count. Its antigen is unknown. No base quality information exists; no much larger clone differs at one position. Using the deep immunoSEQ assay, multiplex PCR amplified TCR CDR3 regions from genomic DNA. Extracted genomic DNA from each cell subset was distributed evenly across all wells of several immunoSEQ 96-well plates, and each plate was treated as a replicate. For sorted subsets, each replicate PCR was loaded with roughly 190 ng genomic DNA, equivalent to 25,000 to 35,000 T cell genomes. Purified libraries were measured with a Qubit 3.0 fluorometer, size-checked on a Bioanalyzer 2100, and measured again with the KAPA Library Quantification kit. Every immunoSEQ 96-well plate was sequenced on a separate single-read 150-cycle Illumina NextSeq 550 flow cell. Concerning the study's data processing: Because only junctional sequences without quality scores were contained in the immunoSEQ output, filtering matching that applied to full-length reads could not be performed. To assign V/J genes and CDR3, sequences were annotated using PyIR, a Python wrapper for IgBLAST v1.9, with IMGT germline references. Reads were removed for weak V/J assignments (E-value above 1e-6), missing CDR3, stop codons, out-of-frame junctions, or ambiguous translated residues. V3J clonotypes were defined as sequences sharing an identical inferred V gene, J gene, and CDR3 amino acid sequence. The percentage overlap between two repertoires was calculated by dividing the number of shared unique clonotypes by the size of the smaller repertoire. Richness of each repertoire was evaluated using RTK rarefaction, the Chao1 estimator, and Recon v2.1 estimates of unobserved clonotypes. For all TCRbeta clonotypes obtained by the gDNA method from several donors, generation probabilities were computed with OLGA. Imported from immuneACCESS, the table was reduced by TCRdb to in-frame sequences with V and J called. These copies leave out some clones; in studies compared against another copy, an unresolved V gene accounts for under half, and the cause of the remainder is not known. The DNA gave D and trimming, while V, J and clone size come from that table. Recorded for this sample are roughly 2.1 million clones; just over 90% of them occurred a single time. Jointly, the top ten make up more than 1.5% of the sample.

Taken from cysteine to phenylalanine, the CDR3 has 13 residues. Left in the record is the CDR3 DNA by itself, 39 bases read in frame from the first base. Clipping removes 8 bases from V and 5 bases from J, with 5 as the unmatched junction base count. Looking up the germline V gene yields CDR1 SNHLY and CDR2 FYNNEI. CD8 naive samples consisted of CD45RO-negative cells that were positively selected for CCR7, yielding a CD45RA+CCR7+ population without TemRA cells. The donors were healthy, HIV-negative adults with no recently reported acute infections or vaccinations. Only Caucasian adults living in Nashville, Tennessee, USA were represented among the donors. Blood was collected by leukapheresis, and PBMCs were isolated by Ficoll-Histopaque density gradient centrifugation and then cryopreserved in liquid nitrogen vapor phase. Analytical flow cytometry was used to check the purity and quantity of every magnetically sorted T cell population. From each sorted fraction, genomic DNA was isolated and quantified by UV absorbance on a Nanodrop 2000c.

The sample was naive CD8+ T cells from PBMCs. Reading the label with the study, this specimen's cell subset or site is: CD45RA+CCR7+. Recombination connected TRBV2 to TRBJ2-3; 9 bases in the middle match TRBD1. This TCR was recovered from a man younger than 35 in good health. Some clones in this sample may be carry-over from other donors' samples. In nucleotides, the sequence is TGTGCCAGCTGGGACAGGGATGGAGATACGCAGTATTTT. Protein translation: CASWDRDGDTQYF.